This T cell receptor (beta chain) was recorded in a study of OX40 agonist ivuxolimab in advanced cancers. Study-wide context: All patients had ivuxolimab intravenously every 2 weeks at 0.01 to 10 mg/kg. Averaging 60 years in age, with a range of about 23 to 80, the cohort was 65% to 85% male.

Study-level findings and limits: Normalized expansion of T-cell clones was also low for some nonresponders. At 0.1 to 3.0 mg/kg and by week 6, CD4+ and CD8+ T cells in the blood had expanded clonally.

Clones were sequenced by immunoSEQ multiplex PCR, and TCRdb holds only the in-frame ones, with some missing. Of 35,000 to 40,000 clones in the sample, 70% to 90% were seen once. Comment on this clone: The antigen is undetermined.

The clonotype originates from an adult with an advanced solid tumor such as melanoma, head and neck, liver or kidney cancer. The material sequenced was CD4+ or CD8+ T cells sorted from blood, taken in a trial of the OX40 agonist ivuxolimab.

CDR3 in amino acids: CASSQRGRTYEQYF. In nucleotides, the CDR3 is TGTGCCAGTTCTCAACGAGGCCGAACCTACGAGCAGTACTTC. The chain is built from TRBV6-9 and TRBJ2-7; D not resolved. Per the germline V gene, CDR1 is MNHGY and CDR2 is SVAAGI. CDR3 length equals 14 residues. V was clipped by 9 bases and J by 2 bases, with 17 bases between them.